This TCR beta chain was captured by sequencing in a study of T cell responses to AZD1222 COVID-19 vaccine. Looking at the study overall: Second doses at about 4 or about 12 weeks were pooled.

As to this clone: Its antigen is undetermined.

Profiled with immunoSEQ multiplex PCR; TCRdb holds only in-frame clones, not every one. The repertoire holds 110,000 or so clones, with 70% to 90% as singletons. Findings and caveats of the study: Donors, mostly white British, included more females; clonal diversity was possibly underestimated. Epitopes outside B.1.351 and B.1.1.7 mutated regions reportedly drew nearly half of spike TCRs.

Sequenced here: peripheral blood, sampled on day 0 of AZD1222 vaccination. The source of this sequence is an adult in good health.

CDR3: CASSLGGWWGTEAFF. In DNA form, the CDR3 reads TGTGCCAGCAGCTTAGGTGGCTGGTGGGGGACTGAAGCTTTCTTT. The rearrangement uses TRBV11-2 and TRBJ1-1, with D possibly TRBD1 on 5 matching bases. Trimming cost V 1 base and J 5 bases, with 14 bases left between them. Looked up from germline, CDR1 is SGHAT and CDR2 is FQNNGV. This CDR3 has 15 amino acids.